This T cell receptor beta chain was sequenced in a study of identical twins. Study-wide results and caveats: Weaker excess sharing between twins was seen in beta out-of-frame sequences. With abundant cord blood beta clonotypes, insertions were fewer; memory repertoires showed no such pattern.

The table lists this clonotype with a few counts. What it binds is unknown. The J segment lost 3 bases and the V segment lost 3 bases, leaving 10 bases of the junction unmatched. The CDR3 runs 17 residues. Looked up from germline, CDR1 is SGHRS and CDR2 is YFSETQ. TCRdb fed the 5' RACE reads into MiXCR, producing one record per CDR3 protein. The profile shows 1.5 million or so distinct CDR3 sequences, 32% of them singletons. The chain carries TRBV5-1 and TRBJ2-3; 10 positions match TRBD1. The material sequenced was cord blood. This receptor was taken from a newborn girl in good health. CDR3 sequence (DNA): TGCGCCAGCAGCTGGACAGGGGGGACGCCAAGGACAGATACGCAGTATTTT. It encodes CASSWTGGTPRTDTQYF.